This T cell receptor (beta chain) was identified during a study of T cells in Graves' hyperthyroidism and ophthalmopathy. Study summary: Peripheral blood draws took place at initial diagnosis, ahead of any treatment.

About this clonotype: The antigen is unknown.

Study findings and constraints: A 13 V-J model separated ophthalmopathy from stable hyperthyroidism.

The investigators amplified TCR beta CDR3 regions from RNA transcripts. Carried out on the TCR CDR3, a first-round RT-PCR used the HTBI primer set. From the multiplex PCR reads, TCRdb called clonotypes with MiXCR, one entry per CDR3 protein. The data show approximately 210,000 distinct CDR3 sequences, over 15% seen once. Thyroid ultrasound, orbital computed tomography, clinical symptoms, and serum thyroxine and TRAb underpinned diagnoses. Extraction of PBMCs used more than 8.5 ml of fresh peripheral blood. CDR1 and CDR2 (germline): LGHDT, YNNKEL (reference sequence). Trimming removed 2 bases from V and 3 bases from J, with 19 bases in between. The CDR3 runs to 17 residues.

The receptor was derived from a man aged 45-65 years with Graves' hyperthyroidism. The chain has TRBV3-1 and TRBJ1-1; D might be TRBD1 (6 bases). Sequencing was carried out using blood. DNA of the CDR3: TGTGCCAGCAGCCAACAAAGGGGGGGGTGGAGGTACACTGAAGCTTTCTTT. Its translation: CASSQQRGGWRYTEAFF.